The clone carrying this TCR beta chain was counted a few times. Germline assignment: CDR1 MNHEY and CDR2 SVGAGI. The CDR3 is made up of 14 amino acids. V was cut by 5 bases and J by 2 bases, with 12 bases left in between. Samples each had at least 5.5 micrograms of total RNA extracted. This entry is derived from a study of blood T cells in healthy people across ages. A second PCR, run for roughly 7 to 12 cycles, used a sample-barcoded 5' primer plus a J-beta primer mix. Unique molecular identifiers of 12 random nucleotides labeled each cDNA. TCRdb ran MiXCR on the 5' RACE reads and lists one entry per CDR3 protein. The sample has around 1.1 million distinct CDR3 sequences, 30% to 40% seen once; the top ten hold roughly 13%.

Sequencing used blood. This chain uses TRBV6-5 with TRBJ1-2; tentatively, D is TRBD1 (5 bases). This clonotype was sampled from a man aged 18 to 35 in good health. The CDR3 DNA reads as TGTGCCAGCAGTCCCCCTGGGGGAAACTATGGCTACACCTTC. It is translated as CASSPPGGNYGYTF.